The subject of this entry is one T cell receptor (beta chain). Its antigen remains unknown. The entry originates in a study of cytomegalovirus exposure and HLA in healthy donors. The study, taken as a whole, reports: A few CMV-associated chains were confirmed in vitro to be specific for CMV antigens. Earlier findings revealed that most TCR beta V segments proved productive either about 90% or about 30% of the time. Analysis performed later showed TCR beta chains linked to HLA being more clonally expanded than equally common others.

This CDR3 is built from 16 residues. CDR1 and CDR2 from the germline V gene are SGHRS and YFSETQ. Trimming took 5 bases from V and 1 from J, leaving 18 bases between them. It was with 60 Vbeta and 13 Jbeta primers that the PCR ran. The table came from immunoSEQ multiplex PCR; TCRdb's copy has only in-frame clones and leaves some out. The table lists about 120,000 clones. The sequence derives from a man aged 35 to 55 in good health and CMV-seropositive. The sequenced sample was PBMCs. This sequence joins TRBV5-1 and TRBJ2-5; maybe TRBD2 (6 bases). In DNA, the CDR3 is TGCGCCAGCAGTTCCCTGACGGGAGATCCCCAAGAGACCCAGTACTTC. Encoded protein: CASSSLTGDPQETQYF.